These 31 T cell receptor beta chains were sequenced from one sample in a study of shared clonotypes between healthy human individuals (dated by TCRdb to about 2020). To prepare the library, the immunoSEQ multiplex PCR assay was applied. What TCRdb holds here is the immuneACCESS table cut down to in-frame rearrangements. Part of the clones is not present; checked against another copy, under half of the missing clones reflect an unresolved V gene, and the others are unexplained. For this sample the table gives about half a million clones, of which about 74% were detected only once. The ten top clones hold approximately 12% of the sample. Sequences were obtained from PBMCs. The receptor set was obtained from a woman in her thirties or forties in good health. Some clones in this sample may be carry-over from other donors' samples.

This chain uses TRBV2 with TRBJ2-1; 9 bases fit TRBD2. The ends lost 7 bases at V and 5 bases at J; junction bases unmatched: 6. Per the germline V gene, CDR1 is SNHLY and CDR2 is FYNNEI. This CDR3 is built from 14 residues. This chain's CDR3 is CASMGLAPDNEQFF. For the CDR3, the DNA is TGTGCCAGCATGGGACTAGCTCCAGACAATGAGCAGTTCTTC.

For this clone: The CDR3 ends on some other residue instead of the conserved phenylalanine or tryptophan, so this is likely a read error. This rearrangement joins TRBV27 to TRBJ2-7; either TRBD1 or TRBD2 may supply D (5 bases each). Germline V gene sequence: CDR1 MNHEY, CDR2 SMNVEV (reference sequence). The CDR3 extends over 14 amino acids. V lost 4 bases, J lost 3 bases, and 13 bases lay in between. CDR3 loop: CASSSRTGRYEQYL. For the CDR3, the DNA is TGTGCCAGCAGTTCTAGGACGGGACGCTACGAGCAGTACCTC.

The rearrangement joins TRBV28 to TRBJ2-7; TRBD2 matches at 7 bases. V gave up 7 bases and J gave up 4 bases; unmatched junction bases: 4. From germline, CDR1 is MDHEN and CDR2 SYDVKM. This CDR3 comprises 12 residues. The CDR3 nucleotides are TGTGCCAGCACCCGGGGGGATTACGAGCAGTACTTC. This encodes CASTRGDYEQYF.

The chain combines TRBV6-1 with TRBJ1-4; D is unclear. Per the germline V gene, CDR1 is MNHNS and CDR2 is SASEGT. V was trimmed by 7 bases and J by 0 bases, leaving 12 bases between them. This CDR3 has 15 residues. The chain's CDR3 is CASMGSLATNEKLFF. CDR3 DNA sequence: TGTGCCAGCATGGGCTCCCTTGCAACTAATGAAAAACTGTTTTTT.

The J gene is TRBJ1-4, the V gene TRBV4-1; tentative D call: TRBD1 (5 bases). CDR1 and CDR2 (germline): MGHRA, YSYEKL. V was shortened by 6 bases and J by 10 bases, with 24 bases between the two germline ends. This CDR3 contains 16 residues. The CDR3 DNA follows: TGCGCCAGCAGTCCGATGCGTGGGACCGAGCTGGGAAAACTGTTTTTT. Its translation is CASSPMRGTELGKLFF.

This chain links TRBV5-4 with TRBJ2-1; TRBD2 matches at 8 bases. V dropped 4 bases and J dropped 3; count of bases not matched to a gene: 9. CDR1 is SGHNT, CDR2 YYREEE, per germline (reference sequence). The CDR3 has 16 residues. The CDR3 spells CASSQGTRGDYNEQFF. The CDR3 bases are TGTGCCAGCAGCCAAGGGACTAGAGGAGACTACAATGAGCAGTTCTTC.

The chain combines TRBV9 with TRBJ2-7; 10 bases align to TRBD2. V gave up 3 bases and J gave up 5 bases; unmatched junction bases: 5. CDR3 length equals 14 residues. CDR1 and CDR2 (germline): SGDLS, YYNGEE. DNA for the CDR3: TGTGCCAGCAGCGACGCTAGCGGGAGCGACGAGCAGTACTTC. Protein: CASSDASGSDEQYF. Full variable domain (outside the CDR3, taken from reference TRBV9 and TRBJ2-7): DSGVTQTPKHLITATGQRVTLRCSPRSGDLSVYWYQQSLDQGLQFLIQYYNGEERAKGNILERFSAQQFPDLHSELNLSSLELGDSALYFCASSDASGSDEQYFGPGTRLTVT.

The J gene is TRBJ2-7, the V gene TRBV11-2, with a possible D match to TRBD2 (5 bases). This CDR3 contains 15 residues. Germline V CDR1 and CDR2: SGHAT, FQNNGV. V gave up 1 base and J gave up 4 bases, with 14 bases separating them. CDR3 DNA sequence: TGTGCCAGCAGCTTAGCGGGATTAGCGCAGTACGAGCAGTACTTC. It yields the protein CASSLAGLAQYEQYF.

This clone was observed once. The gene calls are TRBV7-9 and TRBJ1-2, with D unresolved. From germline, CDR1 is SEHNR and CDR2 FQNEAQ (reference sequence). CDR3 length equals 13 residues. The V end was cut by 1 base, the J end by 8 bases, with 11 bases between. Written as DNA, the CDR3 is TGTGCCAGCAGCTTAGTTCCAGCGGGCGGCTACACCTTC. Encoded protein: CASSLVPAGGYTF.

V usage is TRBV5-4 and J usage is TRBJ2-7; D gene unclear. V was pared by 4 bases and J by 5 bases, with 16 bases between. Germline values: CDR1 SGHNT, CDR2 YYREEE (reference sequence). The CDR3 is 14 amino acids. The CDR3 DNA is TGTGCCAGCAGCAGCTCAGCTAATTCAGACGAGCAGTACTTC. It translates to CASSSSANSDEQYF.

CDR3 residues: CATSRDRGHTGELFF. The CDR3 DNA sequence: TGTGCCACCAGCAGAGACAGGGGGCATACCGGGGAGCTGTTTTTT. The chain links TRBV15 to TRBJ2-2, with 8 nucleotides matching TRBD1. The V and J ends lost 0 bases and 5 bases, in that order; junction bases with no gene match: 2. The CDR3 length is 15 residues. Germline CDR1 and CDR2: LNHNV and YYDKDF (reference sequence).

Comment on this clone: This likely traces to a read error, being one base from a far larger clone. The CDR3 nucleotides are TGTGCCAGCAGCTTGGGAAAGACCCAGTACTTC. Residues: CASSLGKTQYF. This rearrangement joins TRBV5-6 to TRBJ2-5; D call uncertain. CDR3 length equals 11 residues. In germline, CDR1 is SGHDT, CDR2 YYEEEE. Trimming took off 0 bases at V and 6 bases at J, with 3 bases between the two ends.

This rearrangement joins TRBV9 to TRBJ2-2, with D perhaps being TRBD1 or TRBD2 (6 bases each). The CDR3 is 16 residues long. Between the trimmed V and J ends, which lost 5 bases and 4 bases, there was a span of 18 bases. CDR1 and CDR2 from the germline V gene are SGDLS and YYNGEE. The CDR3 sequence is CASRGGGGPSTGELFF. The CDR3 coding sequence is TGTGCCAGCAGAGGGGGAGGCGGCCCGAGCACCGGGGAGCTGTTTTTT.

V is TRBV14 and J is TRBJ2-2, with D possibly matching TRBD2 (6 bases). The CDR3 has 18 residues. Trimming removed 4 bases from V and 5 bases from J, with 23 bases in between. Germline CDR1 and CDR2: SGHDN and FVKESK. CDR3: CASSLYQPSTGGTGELFF. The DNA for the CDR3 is TGTGCCAGCAGCCTTTATCAACCTAGCACAGGAGGGACCGGGGAGCTGTTTTTT.

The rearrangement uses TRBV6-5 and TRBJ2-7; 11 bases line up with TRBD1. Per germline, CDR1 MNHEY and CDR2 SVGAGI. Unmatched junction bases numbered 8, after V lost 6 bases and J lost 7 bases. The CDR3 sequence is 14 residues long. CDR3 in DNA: TGTGCCAGCAGAGCGGGGACAGGGGGACGGGAGCAGTACTTC. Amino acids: CASRAGTGGREQYF.

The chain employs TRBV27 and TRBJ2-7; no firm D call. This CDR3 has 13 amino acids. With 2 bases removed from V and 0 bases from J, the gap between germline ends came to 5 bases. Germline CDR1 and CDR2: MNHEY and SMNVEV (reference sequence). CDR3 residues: CASSLPPSYEQYF. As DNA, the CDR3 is TGTGCCAGCAGTTTACCCCCCTCCTACGAGCAGTACTTC.

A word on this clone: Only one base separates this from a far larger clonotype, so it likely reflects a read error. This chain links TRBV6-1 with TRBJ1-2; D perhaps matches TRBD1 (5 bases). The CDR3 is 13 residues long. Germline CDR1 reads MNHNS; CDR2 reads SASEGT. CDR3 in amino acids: CAGAAGGGEGYAF. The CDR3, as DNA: TGTGCCGGAGCAGCGGGGGGAGGTGAAGGCTACGCCTTC.

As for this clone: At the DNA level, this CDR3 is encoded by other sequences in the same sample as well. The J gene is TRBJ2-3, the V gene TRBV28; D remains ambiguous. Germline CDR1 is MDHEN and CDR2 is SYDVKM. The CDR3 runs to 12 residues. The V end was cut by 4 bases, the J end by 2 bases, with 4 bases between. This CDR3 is CASSSPTDTQYF. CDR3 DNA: TGTGCCAGCAGTTCCCCCACAGATACGCAGTATTTT. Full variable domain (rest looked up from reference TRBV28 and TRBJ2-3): DVKVTQSSRYLVKRTGEKVFLECVQDMDHENMFWYRQDPGLGLRLIYFSYDVKMKEKGDIPEGYSVSREKKERFSLILESASTNQTSMYLCASSSPTDTQYFGPGTRLTVL.

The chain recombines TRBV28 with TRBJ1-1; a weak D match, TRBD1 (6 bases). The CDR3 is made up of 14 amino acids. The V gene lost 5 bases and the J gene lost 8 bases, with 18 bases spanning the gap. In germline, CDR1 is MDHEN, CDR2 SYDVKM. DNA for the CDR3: TGTGCCAGCAGTCCCCCGGGGGGGGCTGGCGAAGCTTTCTTT. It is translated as CASSPPGGAGEAFF. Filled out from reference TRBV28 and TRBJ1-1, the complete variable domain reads DVKVTQSSRYLVKRTGEKVFLECVQDMDHENMFWYRQDPGLGLRLIYFSYDVKMKEKGDIPEGYSVSREKKERFSLILESASTNQTSMYLCASSPPGGAGEAFFGQGTRLTVV.

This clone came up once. In DNA form, the CDR3 reads TGTGCCAGCTCACCAGGGGACACCGGGGAGCTGTTTTTT. Residues: CASSPGDTGELFF. The chain recombines TRBV18 with TRBJ2-2, with D uncertain. There are 13 residues in the CDR3. Germline CDR1 is KGHSH and CDR2 is LQKENI. The ends were cut back, 2 bases at V and 3 bases at J, with 4 bases in the middle.

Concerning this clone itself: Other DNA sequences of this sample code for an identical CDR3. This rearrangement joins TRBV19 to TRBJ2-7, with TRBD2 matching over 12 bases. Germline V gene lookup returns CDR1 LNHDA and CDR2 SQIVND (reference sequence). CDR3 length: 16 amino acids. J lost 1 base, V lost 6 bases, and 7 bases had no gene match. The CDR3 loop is CASSPSTSGGSYEQYF. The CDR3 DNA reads TGTGCCAGTAGCCCCAGTACTAGCGGGGGGTCCTACGAGCAGTACTTC.

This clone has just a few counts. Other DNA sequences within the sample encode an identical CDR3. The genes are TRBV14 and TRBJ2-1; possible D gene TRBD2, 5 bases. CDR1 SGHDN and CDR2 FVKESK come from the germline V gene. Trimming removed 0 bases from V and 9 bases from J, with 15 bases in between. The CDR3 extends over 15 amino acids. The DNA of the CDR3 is TGTGCCAGCAGCCAAGATATCTCGGGGATGGGTGAGCAGTTCTTC. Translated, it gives CASSQDISGMGEQFF.

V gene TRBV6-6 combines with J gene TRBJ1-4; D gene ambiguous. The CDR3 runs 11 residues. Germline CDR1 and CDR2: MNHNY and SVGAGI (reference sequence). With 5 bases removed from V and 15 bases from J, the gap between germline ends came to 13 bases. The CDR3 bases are TGTGCCAGCAGTGAGAAGACAAGGATGTTTTTT. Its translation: CASSEKTRMFF.

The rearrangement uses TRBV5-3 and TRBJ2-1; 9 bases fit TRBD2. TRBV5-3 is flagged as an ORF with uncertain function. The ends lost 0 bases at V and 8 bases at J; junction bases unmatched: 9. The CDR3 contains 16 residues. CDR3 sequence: CARSLACFSGSDEQFF. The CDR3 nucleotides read TGTGCCAGAAGCTTGGCTTGTTTTAGCGGGAGCGATGAGCAGTTCTTC.

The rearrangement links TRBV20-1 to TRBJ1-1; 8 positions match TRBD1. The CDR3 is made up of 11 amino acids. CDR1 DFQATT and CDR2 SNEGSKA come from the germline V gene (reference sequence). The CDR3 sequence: CRPDRGRLAFF. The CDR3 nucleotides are TGCAGACCCGACAGGGGTCGGTTAGCTTTCTTT.

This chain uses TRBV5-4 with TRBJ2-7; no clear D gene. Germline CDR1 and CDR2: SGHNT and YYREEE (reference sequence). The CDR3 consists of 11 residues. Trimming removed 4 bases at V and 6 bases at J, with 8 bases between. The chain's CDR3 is CASSRYCEQYF. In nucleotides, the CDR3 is TGTGCCAGCAGCCGTTACTGCGAGCAGTACTTC.

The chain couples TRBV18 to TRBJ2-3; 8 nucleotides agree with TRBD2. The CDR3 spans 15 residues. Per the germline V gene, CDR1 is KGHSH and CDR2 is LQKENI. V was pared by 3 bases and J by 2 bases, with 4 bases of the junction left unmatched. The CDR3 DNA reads TGTGCCAGCTCACCGGGACTAGGGGTCACAGATACGCAGTATTTT. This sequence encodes CASSPGLGVTDTQYF. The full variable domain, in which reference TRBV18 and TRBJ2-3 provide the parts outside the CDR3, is NAGVMQNPRHLVRRRGQEARLRCSPMKGHSHVYWYRQLPEEGLKFMVYLQKENIIDESGMPKERFSAEFPKEGPSILRIQQVVRGDSAAYFCASSPGLGVTDTQYFGPGTRLTVL.

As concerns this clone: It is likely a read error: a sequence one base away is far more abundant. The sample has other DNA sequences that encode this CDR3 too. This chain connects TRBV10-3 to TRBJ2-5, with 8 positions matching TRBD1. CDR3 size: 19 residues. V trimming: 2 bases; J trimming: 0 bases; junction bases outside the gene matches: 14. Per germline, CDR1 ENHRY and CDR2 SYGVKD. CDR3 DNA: TGTGCCATCAGTGAGAGAGGTGCAGGGGGCGGCCACCACCAAGAGACCCAGTACTTC. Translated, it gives CAISERGAGGGHHQETQYF.

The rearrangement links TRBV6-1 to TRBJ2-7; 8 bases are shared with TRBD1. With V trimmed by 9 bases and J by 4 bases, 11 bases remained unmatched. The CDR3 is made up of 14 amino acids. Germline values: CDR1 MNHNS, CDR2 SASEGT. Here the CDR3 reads CASKTGVLLYEQYF. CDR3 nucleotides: TGTGCCAGTAAGACAGGGGTTCTACTTTACGAGCAGTACTTC.

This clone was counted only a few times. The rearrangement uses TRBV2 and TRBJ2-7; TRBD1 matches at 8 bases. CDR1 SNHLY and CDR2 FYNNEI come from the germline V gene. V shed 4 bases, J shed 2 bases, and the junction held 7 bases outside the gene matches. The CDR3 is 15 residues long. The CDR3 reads CASSVMGQEPYEQYF. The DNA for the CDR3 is TGTGCCAGCAGTGTGATGGGACAGGAACCCTACGAGCAGTACTTC.

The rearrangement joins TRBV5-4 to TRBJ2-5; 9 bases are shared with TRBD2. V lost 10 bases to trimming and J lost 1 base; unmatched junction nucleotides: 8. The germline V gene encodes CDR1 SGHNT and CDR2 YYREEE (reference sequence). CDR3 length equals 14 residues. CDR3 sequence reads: CASRLAGIQETQYF. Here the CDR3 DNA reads TGTGCCTCGAGGCTAGCGGGAATCCAAGAGACCCAGTACTTC.